This T cell receptor beta chain was profiled in a study of blood T cells in healthy people across ages. This clonotype was recorded a few times. The CDR3 is made up of 14 amino acids. Per germline, CDR1 SQVTM and CDR2 ANQGSEA. The ends were cut back, 4 bases at V and 2 bases at J, with 15 bases in the middle. The authors ran a second PCR of 7 to 11 cycles using a sample-barcoded 5' primer and a J-beta primer mix. TCRdb processed the 5' RACE reads anew with MiXCR; each CDR3 protein has one entry. The profile shows over a million distinct CDR3 sequences, 40% to 50% of them singletons. The sample comprised blood. This receptor was obtained from a woman aged 55 to 70 in good health. V usage is TRBV29-1 and J usage is TRBJ2-7, with D perhaps being TRBD1 or TRBD2 (5 bases each). The CDR3 is CSVAGIGATYEQYF. CDR3 DNA: TGCAGCGTTGCAGGGATCGGGGCTACCTACGAGCAGTACTTC.